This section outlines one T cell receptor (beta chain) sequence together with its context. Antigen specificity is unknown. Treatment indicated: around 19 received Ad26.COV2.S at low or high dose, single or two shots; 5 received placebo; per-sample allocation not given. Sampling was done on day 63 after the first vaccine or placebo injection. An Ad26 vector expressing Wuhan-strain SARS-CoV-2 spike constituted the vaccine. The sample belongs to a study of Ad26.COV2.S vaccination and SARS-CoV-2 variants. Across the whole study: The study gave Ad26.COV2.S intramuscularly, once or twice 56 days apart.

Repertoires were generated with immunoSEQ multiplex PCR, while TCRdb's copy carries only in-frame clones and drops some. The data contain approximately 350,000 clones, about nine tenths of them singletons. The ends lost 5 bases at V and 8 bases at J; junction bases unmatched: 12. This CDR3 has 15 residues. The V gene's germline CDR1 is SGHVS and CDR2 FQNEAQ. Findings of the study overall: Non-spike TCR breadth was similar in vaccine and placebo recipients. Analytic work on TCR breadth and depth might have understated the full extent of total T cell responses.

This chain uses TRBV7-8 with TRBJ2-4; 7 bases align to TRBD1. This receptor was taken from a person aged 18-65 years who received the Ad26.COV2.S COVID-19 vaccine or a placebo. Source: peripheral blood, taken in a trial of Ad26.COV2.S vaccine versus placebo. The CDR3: CASSPGQAFPDIQYF. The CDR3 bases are TGTGCCAGCAGCCCCGGACAGGCCTTCCCGGACATTCAGTACTTC.